This T cell receptor (beta chain) was captured by sequencing in a study of response to subunit inactivated influenza vaccine. Notes on the study in general: Authors suggested seasonal influenza vaccinations each recruit few new T cells.

To note about this clonotype: The antigen is not known.

Each CDR3 protein is one row after TCRdb ran MiXCR on the RT-PCR reads. The table includes some 500,000 distinct CDR3 sequences, 15% to 20% detected once. The V gene end was trimmed by 3 bases and the J gene end by 7 bases; junction bases not matched to a gene: 5. CDR3 length: 13 residues. Germline CDR1 and CDR2: DFQATT and SNEGSKA (reference sequence). The chain links TRBV20-1 to TRBJ2-1, with 8 bases fitting TRBD2. This sample comprised CD4+ T cells sorted from PBMCs, obtained around 25 months after vaccination. This receptor was identified in a man aged 50 to 69 who received an inactivated influenza vaccine. The CDR3 protein is CSASGRALNEQFF. The CDR3 DNA sequence: TGCAGTGCTAGCGGGAGGGCCTTGAATGAGCAGTTCTTC.